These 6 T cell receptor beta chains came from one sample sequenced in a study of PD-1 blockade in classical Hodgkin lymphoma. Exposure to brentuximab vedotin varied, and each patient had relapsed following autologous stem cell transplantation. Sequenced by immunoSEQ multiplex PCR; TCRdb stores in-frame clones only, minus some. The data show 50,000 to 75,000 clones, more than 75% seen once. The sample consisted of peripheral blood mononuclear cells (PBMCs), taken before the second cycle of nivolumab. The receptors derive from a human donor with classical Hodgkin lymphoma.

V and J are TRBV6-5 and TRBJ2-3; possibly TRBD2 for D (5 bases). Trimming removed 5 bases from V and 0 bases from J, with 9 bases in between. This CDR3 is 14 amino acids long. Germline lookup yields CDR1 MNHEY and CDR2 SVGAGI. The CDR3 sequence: CASSPRVSTDTQYF. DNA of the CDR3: TGTGCCAGCAGTCCGCGGGTGAGCACAGATACGCAGTATTTT.

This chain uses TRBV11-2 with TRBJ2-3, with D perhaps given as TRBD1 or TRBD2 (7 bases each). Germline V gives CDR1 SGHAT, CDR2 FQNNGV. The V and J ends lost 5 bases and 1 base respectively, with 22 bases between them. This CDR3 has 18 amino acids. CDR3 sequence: CASSTTREGARGTDTQYF. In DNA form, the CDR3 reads TGTGCCAGCAGCACCACGAGGGAGGGGGCTCGTGGCACAGATACGCAGTATTTT.

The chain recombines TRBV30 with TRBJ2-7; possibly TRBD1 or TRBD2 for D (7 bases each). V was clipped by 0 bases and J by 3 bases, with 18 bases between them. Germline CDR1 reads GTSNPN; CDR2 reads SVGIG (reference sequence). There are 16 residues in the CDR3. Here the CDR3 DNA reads TGTGCCTGGAGTGTCGCCCCTCCAGGGGGGGGCTACGAGCAGTACTTC. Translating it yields CAWSVAPPGGGYEQYF.

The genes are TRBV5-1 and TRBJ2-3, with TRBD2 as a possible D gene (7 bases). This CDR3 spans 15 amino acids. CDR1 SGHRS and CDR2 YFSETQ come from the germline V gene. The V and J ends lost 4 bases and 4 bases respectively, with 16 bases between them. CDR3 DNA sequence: TGCGCCAGCAGCCCAGGGGAGGGGCCCCCAGATACGCAGTATTTT. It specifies CASSPGEGPPDTQYF.

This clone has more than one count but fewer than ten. CDR3 bases: TGTGCCAGTACCCCGGGACAGGGGGCTTATGGCTACACCTTC. Translation: CASTPGQGAYGYTF. The J gene is TRBJ1-2, the V gene TRBV19; 12 positions agree with TRBD1. Trimming cost V 7 bases and J 5 bases; bases outside gene matches: 5. From germline, CDR1 is LNHDA and CDR2 SQIVND (reference sequence). There are 14 residues in the CDR3.

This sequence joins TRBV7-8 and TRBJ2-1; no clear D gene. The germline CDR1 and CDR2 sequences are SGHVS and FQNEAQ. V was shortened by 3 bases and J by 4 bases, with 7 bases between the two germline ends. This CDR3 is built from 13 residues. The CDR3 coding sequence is TGTGCCAGCAGCTTTGACTTTTACAATGAGCAGTTCTTC. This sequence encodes CASSFDFYNEQFF.